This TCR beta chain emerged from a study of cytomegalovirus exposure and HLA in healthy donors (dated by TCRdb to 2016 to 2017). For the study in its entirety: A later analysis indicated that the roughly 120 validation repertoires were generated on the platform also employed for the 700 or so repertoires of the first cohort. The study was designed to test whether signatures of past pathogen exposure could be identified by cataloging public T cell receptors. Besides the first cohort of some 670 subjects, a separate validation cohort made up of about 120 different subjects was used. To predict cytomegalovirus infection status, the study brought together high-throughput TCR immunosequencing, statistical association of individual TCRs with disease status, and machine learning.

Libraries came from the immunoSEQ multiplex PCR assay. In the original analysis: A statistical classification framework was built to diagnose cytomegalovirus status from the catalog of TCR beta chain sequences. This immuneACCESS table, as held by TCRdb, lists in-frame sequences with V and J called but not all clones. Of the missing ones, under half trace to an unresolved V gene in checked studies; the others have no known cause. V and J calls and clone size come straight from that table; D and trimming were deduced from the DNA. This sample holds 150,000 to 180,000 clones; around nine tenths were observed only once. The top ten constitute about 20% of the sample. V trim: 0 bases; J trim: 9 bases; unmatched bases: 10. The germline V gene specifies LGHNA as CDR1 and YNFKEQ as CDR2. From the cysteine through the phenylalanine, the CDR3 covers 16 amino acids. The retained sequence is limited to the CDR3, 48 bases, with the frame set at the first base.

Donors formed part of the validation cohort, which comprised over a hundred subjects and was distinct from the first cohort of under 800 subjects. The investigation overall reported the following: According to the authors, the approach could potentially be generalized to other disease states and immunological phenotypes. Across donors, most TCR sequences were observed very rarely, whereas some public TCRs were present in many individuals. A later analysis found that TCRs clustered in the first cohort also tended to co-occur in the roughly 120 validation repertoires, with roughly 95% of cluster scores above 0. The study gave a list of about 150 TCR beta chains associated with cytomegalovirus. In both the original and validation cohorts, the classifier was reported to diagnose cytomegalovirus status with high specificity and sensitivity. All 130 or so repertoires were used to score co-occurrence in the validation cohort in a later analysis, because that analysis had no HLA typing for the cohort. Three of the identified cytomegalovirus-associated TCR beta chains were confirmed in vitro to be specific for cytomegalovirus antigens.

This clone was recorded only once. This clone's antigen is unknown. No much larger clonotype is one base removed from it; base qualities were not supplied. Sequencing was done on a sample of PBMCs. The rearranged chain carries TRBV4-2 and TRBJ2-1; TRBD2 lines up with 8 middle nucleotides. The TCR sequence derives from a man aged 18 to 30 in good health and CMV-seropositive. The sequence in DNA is TGTGCCAGCAGCCAAGATCTGTGGACTAGCAGGGGTGAGCAGTTCTTC. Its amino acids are CASSQDLWTSRGEQFF.